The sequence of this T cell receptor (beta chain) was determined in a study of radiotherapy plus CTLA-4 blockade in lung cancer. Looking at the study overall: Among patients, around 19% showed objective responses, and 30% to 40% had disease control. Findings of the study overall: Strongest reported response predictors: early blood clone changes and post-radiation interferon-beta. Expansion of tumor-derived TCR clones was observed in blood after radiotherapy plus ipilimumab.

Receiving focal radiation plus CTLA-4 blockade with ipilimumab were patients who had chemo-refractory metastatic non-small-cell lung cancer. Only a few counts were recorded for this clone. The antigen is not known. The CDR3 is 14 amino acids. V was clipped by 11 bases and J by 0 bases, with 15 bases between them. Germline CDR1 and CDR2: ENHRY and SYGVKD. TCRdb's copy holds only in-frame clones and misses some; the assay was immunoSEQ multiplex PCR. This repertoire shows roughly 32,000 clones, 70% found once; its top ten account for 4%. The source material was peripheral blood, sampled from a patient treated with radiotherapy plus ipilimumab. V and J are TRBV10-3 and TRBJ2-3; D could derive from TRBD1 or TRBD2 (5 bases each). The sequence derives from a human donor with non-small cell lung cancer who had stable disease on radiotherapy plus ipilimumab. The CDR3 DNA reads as TGTGCCTCCCAGGGCGGGCGTAGCACAGATACGCAGTATTTT. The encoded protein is CASQGGRSTDTQYF.